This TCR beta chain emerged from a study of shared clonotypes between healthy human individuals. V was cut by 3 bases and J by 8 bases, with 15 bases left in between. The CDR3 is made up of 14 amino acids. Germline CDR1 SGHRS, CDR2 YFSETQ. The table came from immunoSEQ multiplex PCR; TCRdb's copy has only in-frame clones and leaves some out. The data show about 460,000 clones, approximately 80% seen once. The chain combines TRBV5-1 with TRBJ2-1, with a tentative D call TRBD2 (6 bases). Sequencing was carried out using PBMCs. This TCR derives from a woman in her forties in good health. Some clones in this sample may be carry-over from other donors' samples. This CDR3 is CASSSGPGGDEQFF. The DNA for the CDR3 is TGCGCCAGCAGCTCGGGACCCGGAGGGGATGAGCAGTTCTTC.